The 30 T cell receptor beta chains below all came from one sample that was sequenced in a study of blood T cell repertoires in COVID-19. Some clones are missing from TCRdb's copy, which holds only in-frame ones; the method was immunoSEQ multiplex PCR. The sample records about 380,000 clones, 88% being singletons. Sequenced sample: PBMCs or T cells enriched from blood (not recorded which). These receptors were obtained from a woman younger than 35 who had recovered from COVID-19.

The chain combines TRBV29-1 with TRBJ2-5, with a weak D call TRBD1 (6 bases). Germline-derived CDR1 and CDR2 are SQVTM and ANQGSEA. There are 16 residues in the CDR3. Trimming took 0 bases from V and 4 from J, leaving 18 bases between them. CDR3 in amino acids: CSVEDHETGEGETQYF. CDR3 sequence (DNA): TGCAGCGTTGAAGATCACGAGACAGGAGAGGGAGAGACCCAGTACTTC.

The CDR3 region has the DNA TGTGCTAGTGGGAGGAGCGGGCCCGGGGAGCTGTTTTTT. This codes for CASGRSGPGELFF. The genes are TRBV12-5 and TRBJ2-2, with D possibly TRBD2 on 6 matching bases. V was shortened by 6 bases and J by 6 bases, with 11 bases between the two germline ends. The germline CDR1 and CDR2 sequences are LGHNT and FRNRAP. The CDR3 has 13 amino acids.

The chain employs TRBV21-1 and TRBJ2-7; the D call in the table, TRBD1, was not verified against the DNA. TRBV21-1 is an annotated pseudogene. The CDR3 covers 15 residues. DNA of the CDR3: TGTGCCAGCAGCAAAGAGGCAGGGGAGTGGAATGAGCAGTACTTC. Its translation is CASSKEAGEWNEQYF.

The V call is TRBV7-9, the J call TRBJ1-2; D remains ambiguous. The V gene lost 1 base and the J gene lost 4 bases, with 10 bases spanning the gap. The germline V gene has CDR1 SEHNR and CDR2 FQNEAQ (reference sequence). The CDR3 is 14 amino acids. In nucleotides, the CDR3 is TGTGCCAGCAGCTTAGTTGGCCGTACCTATGGCTACACCTTC. This encodes CASSLVGRTYGYTF.

V and J are TRBV29-1 and TRBJ1-1, with D perhaps TRBD1 (5 bases). Trimming stripped 5 bases from V and 3 bases from J, with 10 bases between. Looked up from germline, CDR1 is SQVTM and CDR2 is ANQGSEA. This CDR3 comprises 12 residues. For the CDR3, the DNA is TGCAGCGTTTTACAGGCTGACACTGAAGCTTTCTTT. Encoded protein: CSVLQADTEAFF.

This clone was counted only a few times. This chain links TRBV7-3 with TRBJ1-3; D not certain. The CDR3 runs 16 residues. Trimming stripped 5 bases from V and 0 bases from J, with 14 bases between. Per germline, CDR1 SGHTA and CDR2 FQGTGA. The CDR3 loop reads CASSPGGFHSGNTIYF. CDR3 coding DNA: TGTGCCAGCAGCCCCGGTGGTTTTCACTCTGGAAACACCATATATTTT.

The chain employs TRBV6-5 and TRBJ1-3; D gene unclear. Germline CDR1 is MNHEY and CDR2 is SVGAGI. This CDR3 spans 15 amino acids. V lost 0 bases, J lost 2 bases, and 8 bases lay in between. The CDR3 nucleotides are TGTGCCAGCAGTTACTCGAGGGCAGCTGGAAACACCATATATTTT. Translated, it gives CASSYSRAAGNTIYF.

The genes are TRBV27 and TRBJ2-3; 9 positions match TRBD2. Germline loops: CDR1 MNHEY, CDR2 SMNVEV (reference sequence). This CDR3 comprises 16 residues. The junction had 8 bases not matched to a gene; V was cut back by 5 bases and J by 2 bases. In nucleotides, the CDR3 is TGTGCCAGCAGTGCTTCGCGGGGGGGCAACACAGATACGCAGTATTTT. Its protein product is CASSASRGGNTDTQYF.

V usage is TRBV7-6 and J usage is TRBJ1-5; 9 nucleotides agree with TRBD1. Germline assignment: CDR1 SGHVS and CDR2 FNYEAQ. V shed 5 bases, J shed 0 bases, and the junction held 11 bases outside the gene matches. The CDR3 totals 18 residues. The DNA for the CDR3 is TGTGCCAGCAGCCGGGAGGGACAGGGACCCTATAGCAATCAGCCCCAGCATTTT. It specifies CASSREGQGPYSNQPQHF. Combining the CDR3 with reference TRBV7-6 and TRBJ1-5 gives the whole variable domain GAGVSQSPRYKVTKRGQDVALRCDPISGHVSLYWYRQALGQGPEFLTYFNYEAQQDKSGLPNDRFSAERPEGSISTLTIQRTEQRDSAMYRCASSREGQGPYSNQPQHFGDGTRLSIL.

This chain connects TRBV9 to TRBJ1-2; D may be TRBD1 (6 bases). V dropped 7 bases and J dropped 1 base, with 14 bases sitting between them. The CDR3 is 14 amino acids. Germline V gene sequence: CDR1 SGDLS, CDR2 YYNGEE. CDR3 amino acids: CASSPGGGNYGYTF. DNA of the CDR3: TGTGCCAGCTCTCCGGGGGGCGGTAACTATGGCTACACCTTC. Full variable domain (outside the CDR3, taken from reference TRBV9 and TRBJ1-2): DSGVTQTPKHLITATGQRVTLRCSPRSGDLSVYWYQQSLDQGLQFLIQYYNGEERAKGNILERFSAQQFPDLHSELNLSSLELGDSALYFCASSPGGGNYGYTFGSGTRLTVV.

The CDR3: CASSNRAEETQYF. The CDR3 DNA reads as TGTGCCAGTAGTAACAGGGCGGAAGAGACCCAGTACTTC. The V call is TRBV19, the J call TRBJ2-5; a possible D gene is TRBD1 (6 bases). The CDR3 runs 13 residues. V lost 4 bases and J 3 bases, leaving 9 bases between the germline ends. Germline assignment: CDR1 LNHDA and CDR2 SQIVND (reference sequence).

V gene TRBV5-4 combines with J gene TRBJ1-6, with 9 nucleotides matching TRBD1. Germline V gene sequence: CDR1 SGHNT, CDR2 YYREEE (reference sequence). This CDR3 is built from 15 residues. V shed 4 bases and J 9 bases; nucleotides not matched to a gene: 8. CDR3 nucleotides: TGTGCCAGCAGCAAGCGGGACAGGGACGGTTCACCCCTCCACTTT. This sequence encodes CASSKRDRDGSPLHF.

The chain uses TRBV9 and TRBJ1-2; 11 bases line up with TRBD1. Germline V lookup: CDR1 SGDLS, CDR2 YYNGEE. The CDR3 contains 16 residues. V was pared by 0 bases and J by 6 bases, with 7 bases of the junction left unmatched. CDR3 amino acids: CASSVGGQGAMNGYTF. The CDR3 coding sequence is TGTGCCAGCAGCGTAGGAGGACAGGGGGCGATGAATGGCTACACCTTC.

This clone appeared once. V gene TRBV2 combines with J gene TRBJ1-3, with D tentatively TRBD1 (6 bases). Germline CDR1 and CDR2: SNHLY and FYNNEI. Trimming cost V 2 bases and J 0 bases, with 32 bases left between them. This CDR3 has 23 residues. The CDR3 nucleotides are TGTGCCAGCAGTGAACTCTTAAGAGGGAGGGGGACTAGACCCACCACCTCTGGAAACACCATATATTTT. Protein sequence: CASSELLRGRGTRPTTSGNTIYF.

This chain uses TRBV7-3 with TRBJ2-7, with D possibly matching TRBD2 (5 bases). Trimming stripped 4 bases from V and 3 bases from J, with 10 bases between. The CDR3 has 13 amino acids. Germline CDR1 and CDR2: SGHTA and FQGTGA. CDR3 nucleotides: TGTGCCAGCAGCTCCCTCAGCGGCTACGAGCAGTACTTC. This sequence encodes CASSSLSGYEQYF. Looking up the rest from reference TRBV7-3 and TRBJ2-7 gives the full variable domain: GAGVSQTPSNKVTEKGKYVELRCDPISGHTALYWYRQSLGQGPEFLIYFQGTGAADDSGLPNDRFFAVRPEGSVSTLKIQRTERGDSAVYLCASSSLSGYEQYFGPGTRLTVT.

As DNA, the CDR3 is TGTGCCAGTAGGACGGGGGGGGGCACAGATACGCAGTATTTT. This gives the protein CASRTGGGTDTQYF. V is TRBV19 and J is TRBJ2-3, with 8 nucleotides matching TRBD2. The CDR3 length is 14 residues. V was pared by 6 bases and J by 1 base, with 3 bases of the junction left unmatched. Looked up from germline, CDR1 is LNHDA and CDR2 is SQIVND (reference sequence).

The genes are TRBV9 and TRBJ1-2; 7 bases align to TRBD1. Germline V lookup: CDR1 SGDLS, CDR2 YYNGEE. Trimming cost V 7 bases and J 8 bases; bases outside gene matches: 5. This CDR3 has 11 amino acids. The CDR3 reads CASGQVGGYTF. The CDR3, as DNA: TGTGCCAGCGGACAGGTCGGGGGCTACACCTTC.

V usage is TRBV7-2 and J usage is TRBJ2-6, with TRBD1 matching over 9 bases. CDR3 size: 14 residues. Trimming took 5 bases from V and 9 from J; bases not matched to a gene: 5. Germline V gives CDR1 SGHTA, CDR2 FQGNSA. Written as DNA, the CDR3 is TGTGCCAGCAGCACGGGACAGGGAAACAACGTCCTGACTTTC. The encoded protein is CASSTGQGNNVLTF.

The CDR3 DNA reads as TGTGCCAGCAGCCGTCCCGGACTCCTCTCTGGAAACACCATATATTTT. Protein product: CASSRPGLLSGNTIYF. The chain couples TRBV5-8 to TRBJ1-3; D gene uncertain. Trimming shortened V by 4 bases and J by 0 bases, and 14 bases separated the two germline ends. CDR1 SGHTS and CDR2 YDEGEE come from the germline V gene. The CDR3 extends over 16 amino acids.

Only one count was recorded for this clone. The CDR3: CASSLAGYSPLHF. CDR3 bases: TGCGCCAGCAGCTTGGCGGGATATTCACCCCTCCACTTT. J is TRBJ1-6 and V is TRBV5-1, with D unresolved. Germline CDR1 SGHRS, CDR2 YFSETQ. Deletions cut 0 bases from V and 8 bases from J, with 6 bases between. The CDR3 runs 13 residues.

This clone was seen more than once but under ten times. This chain joins TRBV5-1 and TRBJ1-1; tentative D call: TRBD1 (5 bases). CDR3 length: 14 amino acids. V lost 1 base to trimming and J lost 1 base, with 8 bases between them. Per germline, CDR1 SGHRS and CDR2 YFSETQ. CDR3 region: CASSLLTANTEAFF. CDR3 in DNA: TGCGCCAGCAGCTTGTTGACAGCGAACACTGAAGCTTTCTTT.

The chain recombines TRBV28 with TRBJ1-4; TRBD1 agrees at 8 bases. The germline CDR1 and CDR2 sequences are MDHEN and SYDVKM. Trimming removed 1 base from V and 7 bases from J; junction bases left unmatched: 5. The CDR3 contains 15 residues. CDR3 nucleotides: TGTGCCAGCAGTTTATCGACAGGGGTGGGTGAAAAACTGTTTTTT. Translated, it gives CASSLSTGVGEKLFF.

The chain carries TRBV13 and TRBJ1-3; a possible D gene is TRBD1 (5 bases). Germline-derived CDR1 and CDR2 are PRHDT and FYEKMQ (reference sequence). The CDR3 length is 13 residues. Trimming shortened V by 6 bases and J by 0 bases, and 6 bases separated the two germline ends. DNA of the CDR3: TGTGCCAGCAGGACAGCCTCTGGAAACACCATATATTTT. This codes for CASRTASGNTIYF.

The V and J genes are TRBV2 and TRBJ1-4; D is perhaps TRBD1 (5 bases). The CDR3 is 15 amino acids. V lost 6 bases to trimming and J lost 4 bases, with 15 bases between them. Germline V CDR1 and CDR2: SNHLY, FYNNEI. The CDR3 bases are TGTGCCAGCAGGTCCCGCGGGGGGGGTAATGAAAAACTGTTTTTT. Translated: CASRSRGGGNEKLFF.

The V and J genes are TRBV6-1 and TRBJ1-2, with TRBD1 matching 8 bases. Germline assignment: CDR1 MNHNS and CDR2 SASEGT. This CDR3 has 14 residues. V shed 2 bases, J shed 7 bases, and the junction held 6 bases outside the gene matches. CDR3 protein: CASSEIGTGRGYTF. The CDR3 bases are TGTGCCAGCAGTGAAATAGGGACAGGACGTGGCTACACCTTC.

The rearrangement uses TRBV27 and TRBJ1-4; 8 positions match TRBD1. V lost 5 bases, J lost 4 bases, and 6 bases stayed unmatched. Germline CDR1 reads MNHEY; CDR2 reads SMNVEV (reference sequence). The CDR3 totals 15 residues. CDR3: CASSTRTGSNEKLFF. CDR3 bases: TGTGCCAGCAGTACCCGGACAGGGAGTAATGAAAAACTGTTTTTT.

This rearrangement joins TRBV7-6 to TRBJ2-3; D perhaps matches TRBD2 (7 bases). The CDR3 is 14 amino acids. CDR1 and CDR2 from the germline V gene are SGHVS and FNYEAQ. V was pared by 6 bases and J by 4 bases, with 14 bases between. The CDR3 DNA is TGTGCCAGCAGAAGTGGGGGGGCAGCAGATACGCAGTATTTT. Translated: CASRSGGAADTQYF.

The chain uses TRBV9 and TRBJ1-3; unclear D gene. The CDR3 sequence is 16 residues long. Germline V gene lookup returns CDR1 SGDLS and CDR2 YYNGEE. V was clipped by 3 bases and J by 0 bases, with 13 bases between them. The chain's CDR3 is CASSAPHEDSGNTIYF. DNA for the CDR3: TGTGCCAGCAGCGCCCCCCATGAGGACTCTGGAAACACCATATATTTT.

The table lists this clone with a count of one. CDR3 protein: CASSAPTSGVGGQPQHF. CDR3 in DNA: TGTGCCAGTAGTGCGCCTACCTCAGGGGTCGGCGGTCAGCCCCAGCATTTT. The chain is built from TRBV19 and TRBJ1-5, with D possibly being TRBD1 (6 bases). The germline CDR1 and CDR2 sequences are LNHDA and SQIVND (reference sequence). The CDR3 is 17 amino acids. V lost 5 bases and J lost 6, with 23 bases in between. The complete variable domain, with remaining parts taken from reference TRBV19 and TRBJ1-5, reads DGGITQSPKYLFRKEGQNVTLSCEQNLNHDAMYWYRQDPGQGLRLIYYSQIVNDFQKGDIAEGYSVSREKKESFPLTVTSAQKNPTAFYLCASSAPTSGVGGQPQHFGDGTRLSIL.

This rearrangement joins TRBV6-5 to TRBJ1-5; 8 bases fit TRBD1. This CDR3 is built from 14 residues. Germline V lookup: CDR1 MNHEY, CDR2 SVGAGI. V was clipped by 10 bases and J by 7 bases; unmatched bases: 12. CDR3 region: CATGGSVYEQPQHF. CDR3 DNA: TGTGCCACAGGGGGCTCGGTTTATGAGCAGCCCCAGCATTTT.